What follows are 19 T cell receptor beta chains derived from one specimen sequenced in a study of T cells in Graves' hyperthyroidism and ophthalmopathy. The CDR3 regions of TCR beta were amplified from RNA transcripts. During a first-round RT-PCR of the TCR CDR3, the HTBI primer set was used. TCRdb reprocessed the multiplex PCR reads with MiXCR, giving one entry per CDR3 protein. The sample consists of nearly 750,000 distinct CDR3 sequences, 30% to 40% of them appearing once. Sequenced: blood. These receptors all stem from a woman aged 40 to 50 with Graves' hyperthyroidism.

This clonotype was found many times. The rearrangement joins TRBV29-1 to TRBJ2-2; D uncertain. CDR1 and CDR2 from the germline V gene are SQVTM and ANQGSEA. V was trimmed by 4 bases and J by 1 base, leaving 4 bases between them. The CDR3 has 12 amino acids. CDR3 DNA: TGCAGCGTTGCAGTGAACACCGGGGAGCTGTTTTTT. It codes for CSVAVNTGELFF.

This chain connects TRBV10-3 to TRBJ1-1; no clear D. The CDR3 loop spans 15 amino acids. Trimming took 4 bases from V and 3 from J, leaving 15 bases between them. Germline V lookup: CDR1 ENHRY, CDR2 SYGVKD. CDR3 region: CAISASREVDTEAFF. The CDR3 DNA sequence: TGTGCCATCAGTGCTAGTAGGGAGGTGGACACTGAAGCTTTCTTT.

This clonotype has at least ten counts. This sequence joins TRBV7-9 and TRBJ1-2; D is undetermined. The germline CDR1 and CDR2 sequences are SEHNR and FQNEAQ (reference sequence). The CDR3 has 13 amino acids. Trimming removed 0 bases from V and 8 bases from J, with 10 bases in between. The CDR3 region is CASSLAGWQGYTF. The CDR3 DNA is TGTGCCAGCAGCTTAGCAGGCTGGCAAGGCTACACCTTC. Full variable domain (rest looked up from reference TRBV7-9 and TRBJ1-2): DTGVSQNPRHKITKRGQNVTFRCDPISEHNRLYWYRQTLGQGPEFLTYFQNEAQLEKSRLLSDRFSAERPKGSFSTLEIQRTEQGDSAMYLCASSLAGWQGYTFGSGTRLTVV.

This clonotype was seen more than once but under ten times. The chain combines TRBV6-1 with TRBJ1-1; 9 bases are shared with TRBD1. The CDR3 is 15 amino acids. The germline gives CDR1 MNHNS, CDR2 SASEGT. The junction had 8 bases not matched to a gene; V was cut back by 6 bases and J by 3 bases. The chain's CDR3 is CASSPSDRGYTEAFF. CDR3 in DNA: TGTGCCAGCAGCCCGTCCGACAGGGGGTACACTGAAGCTTTCTTT.

The chain has TRBV10-1 and TRBJ1-5, with TRBD1 identical over 7 bases. CDR3 length equals 16 residues. V trimming: 5 bases; J trimming: 4 bases; junction bases outside the gene matches: 11. Germline V gives CDR1 WNHNN, CDR2 SYGVQD (reference sequence). CDR3 in DNA: TGCGCCAGCAGTAACACCGGGACAGCGAAAAATCAGCCCCAGCATTTT. It encodes CASSNTGTAKNQPQHF.

The V and J genes are TRBV7-9 and TRBJ2-7, with 8 bases fitting TRBD1. This CDR3 is 13 amino acids long. The germline gives CDR1 SEHNR, CDR2 FQNEAQ (reference sequence). The V gene end was trimmed by 5 bases and the J gene end by 2 bases; junction bases not matched to a gene: 2. CDR3 DNA sequence: TGTGCCAGCAGCGACAGGGGACCCTACGAGCAGTACTTC. Protein sequence: CASSDRGPYEQYF. Full variable domain (remainder filled in from reference TRBV7-9 and TRBJ2-7): DTGVSQNPRHKITKRGQNVTFRCDPISEHNRLYWYRQTLGQGPEFLTYFQNEAQLEKSRLLSDRFSAERPKGSFSTLEIQRTEQGDSAMYLCASSDRGPYEQYFGPGTRLTVT.

This clonotype was seen repeatedly, ten times or more. The chain recombines TRBV29-1 with TRBJ2-7; the D call may be TRBD1 or TRBD2 (6 bases each). This CDR3 is built from 15 residues. V lost 0 bases, J lost 4 bases, and 16 bases lay in between. Germline CDR1 is SQVTM and CDR2 is ANQGSEA. This CDR3 is CSVEDGKGGLYEQYF. CDR3 in DNA: TGCAGCGTTGAAGATGGGAAGGGGGGATTATACGAGCAGTACTTC.

This clonotype was seen only a few times. The rearrangement uses TRBV7-9 and TRBJ1-2; no clear D. Trimming shortened V by 5 bases and J by 2 bases, and 15 bases separated the two germline ends. Germline V gene sequence: CDR1 SEHNR, CDR2 FQNEAQ (reference sequence). The length of the CDR3 is 15 residues. In DNA form, the CDR3 reads TGTGCCAGCAGCCCTTCGACAAATCTCAACTATGGCTACACCTTC. As protein: CASSPSTNLNYGYTF. The variable domain in full, with the rest retrieved from reference TRBV7-9 and TRBJ1-2, is DTGVSQNPRHKITKRGQNVTFRCDPISEHNRLYWYRQTLGQGPEFLTYFQNEAQLEKSRLLSDRFSAERPKGSFSTLEIQRTEQGDSAMYLCASSPSTNLNYGYTFGSGTRLTVV.

Turning to this clonotype: A much larger clone differs from this one at a single base, so this may be a read error. The chain recombines TRBV11-2 with TRBJ2-2; D is possibly TRBD2 (6 bases). This CDR3 has 10 residues. Germline loops: CDR1 SGHAT, CDR2 FQNNGV. CDR3 protein: CASSTGGLFF. The CDR3 DNA reads TGTGCCAGCAGCACCGGGGGGCTGTTTTTT.

This clonotype was seen a handful of times. CDR3 DNA sequence: TGTGCCAGCAGCTTGTACGGACGTAATCAGCCCCAGCATTTT. It is translated as CASSLYGRNQPQHF. V is TRBV5-6 and J is TRBJ1-5; D ambiguous. Trimming pared 1 base from V and 4 bases from J, leaving 9 bases between. The CDR3 runs 14 residues. In germline, CDR1 is SGHDT, CDR2 YYEEEE.

Concerning this clonotype: A read error may account for a junction end that differs from germline. V and J are TRBV19 and TRBJ1-1; no clear D. CDR3 size: 17 residues. CDR1 and CDR2 (germline): LNHDA, SQIVND (reference sequence). The CDR3 DNA reads as TGTGCCAGTAGTGTAGATCTTTACCCGGCCTGGAACACTGAAGCTTTCTTT. Its translation is CASSVDLYPAWNTEAFF.

This clonotype was counted a few times. The rearrangement joins TRBV24-1 to TRBJ2-7, with TRBD1 identical over 7 bases. The CDR3 contains 13 residues. Germline CDR1 KGHDR, CDR2 SFDVKD. V shed 5 bases and J 5 bases; nucleotides not matched to a gene: 5. CDR3 protein: CATSVQGVDEQYF. The CDR3 nucleotides are TGTGCCACCAGTGTCCAGGGGGTCGACGAGCAGTACTTC.

With respect to this clonotype: Mismatch with germline at one junction end may stem from a read error. The chain uses TRBV5-6 and TRBJ2-2; D unclear. This CDR3 has 13 residues. CDR1 SGHDT and CDR2 YYEEEE come from the germline V gene. CDR3 sequence: CASSPTNTWELFF. DNA of the CDR3: TGTGCCAGCTCACCAACGAACACCTGGGAGCTGTTTTTT.

This clonotype was counted only a few times. The CDR3 DNA reads as TGTGCCAGCAGCTATACAGGTCTCGCTAGGTACGAGCAGTACTTC. Protein sequence: CASSYTGLARYEQYF. The chain joins TRBV5-6 to TRBJ2-7, with a weak D call TRBD1 (5 bases). Trimming pared 3 bases from V and 4 bases from J, leaving 17 bases between. The length of the CDR3 is 15 residues. Germline V gene lookup returns CDR1 SGHDT and CDR2 YYEEEE.

In this sample, this clonotype turned up many times. The chain recombines TRBV19 with TRBJ1-5; no firm D call. Germline V gene data show CDR1 as LNHDA and CDR2 as SQIVND (reference sequence). This CDR3 region has 14 residues. The V end lost 7 bases, the J end lost 0 bases, and 10 bases lay between the germline ends. CDR3 bases: TGTGCCAGTATTCGAGGAGGTAGCAATCAGCCCCAGCATTTT. This codes for CASIRGGSNQPQHF.

The chain combines TRBV10-3 with TRBJ2-2; TRBD2 aligns across 7 bases. V gave up 0 bases and J gave up 6 bases; unmatched junction bases: 1. The CDR3 length is 14 residues. From germline, CDR1 is ENHRY and CDR2 SYGVKD. CDR3 residues: CAISESGGAGELFF. CDR3 nucleotides: TGTGCCATCAGTGAGTCGGGGGGGGCCGGGGAGCTGTTTTTT.

This clonotype is a singleton in its sample. J is TRBJ1-1 and V is TRBV10-3; D is possibly TRBD1 (6 bases). The V end lost 6 bases, the J end lost 1 base, and 9 bases lay between the germline ends. Germline CDR1 reads ENHRY; CDR2 reads SYGVKD. This CDR3 spans 13 amino acids. The CDR3 loop is CAIRDRPNTEAFF. CDR3 nucleotide sequence: TGTGCCATCAGGGACAGACCGAACACTGAAGCTTTCTTT.

This clonotype was seen at least ten times. CDR3 amino acids: CASSEGTPKLWGYTF. CDR3 nucleotides: TGTGCCAGCAGTGAAGGCACCCCTAAATTGTGGGGCTACACCTTC. V is TRBV2 and J is TRBJ1-2, with D unresolved. There are 15 residues in the CDR3. CDR1 SNHLY and CDR2 FYNNEI come from the germline V gene. Trimming took off 1 base at V and 8 bases at J, with 17 bases between the two ends.

This clonotype has just a few counts. The CDR3 nucleotides read TGTGCTAGTGGTCGCCGGATTTACGAGCAGTACTTC. It translates to CASGRRIYEQYF. The chain has TRBV12-5 and TRBJ2-7; D is uncertain. The germline CDR1 and CDR2 sequences are LGHNT and FRNRAP. This CDR3 comprises 12 residues. Trimming shortened V by 5 bases and J by 4 bases, and 9 bases separated the two germline ends.